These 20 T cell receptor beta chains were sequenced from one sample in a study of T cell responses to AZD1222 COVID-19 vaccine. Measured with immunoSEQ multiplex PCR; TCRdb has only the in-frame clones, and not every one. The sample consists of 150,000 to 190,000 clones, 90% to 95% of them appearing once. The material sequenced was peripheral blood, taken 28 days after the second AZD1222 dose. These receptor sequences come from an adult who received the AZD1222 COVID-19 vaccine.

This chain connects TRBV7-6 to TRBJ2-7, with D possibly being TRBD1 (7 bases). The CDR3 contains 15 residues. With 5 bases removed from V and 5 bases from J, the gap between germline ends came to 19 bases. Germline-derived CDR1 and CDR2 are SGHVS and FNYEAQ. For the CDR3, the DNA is TGTGCCAGCAGCCCGACAGGGAGGACAGGCGACGAGCAGTACTTC. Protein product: CASSPTGRTGDEQYF.

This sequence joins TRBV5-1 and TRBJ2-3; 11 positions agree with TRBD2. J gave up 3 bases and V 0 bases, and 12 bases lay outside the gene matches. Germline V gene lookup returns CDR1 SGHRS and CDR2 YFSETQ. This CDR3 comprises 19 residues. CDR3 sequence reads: CASSLDALAGAVGTDTQYF. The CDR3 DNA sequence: TGCGCCAGCAGCTTGGACGCACTAGCGGGGGCCGTAGGGACAGATACGCAGTATTTT.

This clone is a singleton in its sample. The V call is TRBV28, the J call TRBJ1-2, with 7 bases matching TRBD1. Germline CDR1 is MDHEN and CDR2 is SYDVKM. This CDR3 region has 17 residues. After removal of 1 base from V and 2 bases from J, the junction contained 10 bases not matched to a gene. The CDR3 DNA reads TGTGCCAGCAGTTTATTGGGGCTCAGACAGGGAAACTATGGCTACACCTTC. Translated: CASSLLGLRQGNYGYTF.

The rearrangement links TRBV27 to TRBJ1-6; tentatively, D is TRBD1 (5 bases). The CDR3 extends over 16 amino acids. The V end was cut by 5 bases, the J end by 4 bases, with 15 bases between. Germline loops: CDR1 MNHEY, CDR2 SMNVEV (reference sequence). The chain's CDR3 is CASSPGWTGYNSPLHF. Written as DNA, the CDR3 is TGTGCCAGCAGTCCAGGGTGGACCGGATATAATTCACCCCTCCACTTT.

The CDR3 region is CASSLPVKEGYTF. For the CDR3, the DNA is TGTGCCAGCAGCTTACCCGTTAAGGAGGGCTACACCTTC. This chain uses TRBV7-9 with TRBJ1-2, with no clear D. The CDR3 has 13 amino acids. Looked up from germline, CDR1 is SEHNR and CDR2 is FQNEAQ (reference sequence). V was cut by 2 bases and J by 8 bases, with 12 bases left in between. Full variable domain (remainder filled in from reference TRBV7-9 and TRBJ1-2): DTGVSQNPRHKITKRGQNVTFRCDPISEHNRLYWYRQTLGQGPEFLTYFQNEAQLEKSRLLSDRFSAERPKGSFSTLEIQRTEQGDSAMYLCASSLPVKEGYTFGSGTRLTVV.

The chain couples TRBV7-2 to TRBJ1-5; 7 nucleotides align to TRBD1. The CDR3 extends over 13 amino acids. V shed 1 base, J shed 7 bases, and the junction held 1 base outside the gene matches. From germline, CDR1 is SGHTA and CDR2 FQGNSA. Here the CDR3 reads CASSLDRGQPQHF. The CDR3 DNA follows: TGTGCCAGCAGCTTAGACAGGGGCCAGCCCCAGCATTTT.

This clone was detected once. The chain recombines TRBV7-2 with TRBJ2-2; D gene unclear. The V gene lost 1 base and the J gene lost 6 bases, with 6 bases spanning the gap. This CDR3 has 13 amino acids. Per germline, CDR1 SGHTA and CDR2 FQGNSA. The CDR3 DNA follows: TGTGCCAGCAGCTTAGATAATGCCGGGGAGCTGTTTTTT. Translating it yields CASSLDNAGELFF.

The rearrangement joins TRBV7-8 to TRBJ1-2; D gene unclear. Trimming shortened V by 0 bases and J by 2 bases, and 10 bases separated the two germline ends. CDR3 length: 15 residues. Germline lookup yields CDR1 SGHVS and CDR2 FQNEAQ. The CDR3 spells CASSLARLTNYGYTF. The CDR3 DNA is TGTGCCAGCAGCTTAGCTCGGCTTACCAACTATGGCTACACCTTC.

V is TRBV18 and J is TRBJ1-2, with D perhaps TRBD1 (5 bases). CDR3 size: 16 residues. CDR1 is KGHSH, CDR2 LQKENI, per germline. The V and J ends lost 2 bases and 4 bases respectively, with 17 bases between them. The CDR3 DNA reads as TGTGCCAGCTCACCAGGGTTAGACAGATCTTTCTATGGCTACACCTTC. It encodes CASSPGLDRSFYGYTF.

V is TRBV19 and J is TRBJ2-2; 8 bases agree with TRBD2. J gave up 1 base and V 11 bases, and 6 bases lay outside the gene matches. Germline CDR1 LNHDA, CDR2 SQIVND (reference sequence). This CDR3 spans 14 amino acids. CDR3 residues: CAGRTSLNTGELFF. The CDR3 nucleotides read TGTGCCGGCCGGACTAGCTTGAACACCGGGGAGCTGTTTTTT.

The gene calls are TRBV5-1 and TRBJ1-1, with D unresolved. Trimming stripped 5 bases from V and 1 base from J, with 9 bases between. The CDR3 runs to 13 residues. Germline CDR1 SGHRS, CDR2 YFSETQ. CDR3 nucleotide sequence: TGCGCCAGCAGAATGGCTGGGAACACTGAAGCTTTCTTT. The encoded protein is CASRMAGNTEAFF. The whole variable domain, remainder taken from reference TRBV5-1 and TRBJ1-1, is KAGVTQTPRYLIKTRGQQVTLSCSPISGHRSVSWYQQTPGQGLQFLFEYFSETQRNKGNFPGRFSGRQFSNSRSEMNVSTLELGDSALYLCASRMAGNTEAFFGQGTRLTVV.

This CDR3 is CASSLGASSREGDEQYF. The CDR3 DNA reads as TGTGCCAGCAGCCTCGGGGCCTCCTCGCGGGAGGGAGACGAGCAGTACTTC. The V gene is TRBV5-6, the J gene TRBJ2-7, with TRBD2 matching 9 bases. Losses at the gene ends were 4 bases for V and 5 bases for J; bases not matched to a gene: 16. The germline CDR1 and CDR2 sequences are SGHDT and YYEEEE. The CDR3 contains 17 residues.

The CDR3 spells CASSLVLRSGANVLTF. CDR3 in DNA: TGCGCCAGCAGCTTGGTGTTACGCTCTGGGGCCAACGTCCTGACTTTC. V is TRBV5-1 and J is TRBJ2-6; no firm D call. Germline CDR1 SGHRS, CDR2 YFSETQ. The V gene lost 0 bases and the J gene lost 0 bases, with 7 bases spanning the gap. The CDR3 runs 16 residues.

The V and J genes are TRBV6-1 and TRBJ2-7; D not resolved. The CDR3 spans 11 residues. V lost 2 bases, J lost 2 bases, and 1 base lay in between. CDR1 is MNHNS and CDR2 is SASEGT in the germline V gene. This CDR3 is CASSETYEQYF. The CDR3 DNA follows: TGTGCCAGCAGTGAAACCTACGAGCAGTACTTC.

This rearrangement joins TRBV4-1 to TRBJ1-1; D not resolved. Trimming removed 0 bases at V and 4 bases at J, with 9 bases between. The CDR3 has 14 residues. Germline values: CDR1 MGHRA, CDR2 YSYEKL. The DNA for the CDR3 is TGCGCCAGCAGCCAAGAAGGGATCCTCACTGAAGCTTTCTTT. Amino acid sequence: CASSQEGILTEAFF.

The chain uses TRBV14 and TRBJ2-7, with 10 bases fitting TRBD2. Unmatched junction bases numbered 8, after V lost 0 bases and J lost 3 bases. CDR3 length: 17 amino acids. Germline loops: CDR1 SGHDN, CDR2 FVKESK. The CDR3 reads CASSQDRRSGRVYEQYF. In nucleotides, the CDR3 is TGTGCCAGCAGCCAAGATAGGCGCAGCGGGAGGGTCTACGAGCAGTACTTC.

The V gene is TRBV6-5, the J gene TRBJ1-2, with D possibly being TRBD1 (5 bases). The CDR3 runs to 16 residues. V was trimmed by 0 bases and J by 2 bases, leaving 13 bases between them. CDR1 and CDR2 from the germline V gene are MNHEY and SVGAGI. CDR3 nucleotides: TGTGCCAGCAGTTACTCGGGACGGGAGGGAAACTATGGCTACACCTTC. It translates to CASSYSGREGNYGYTF.

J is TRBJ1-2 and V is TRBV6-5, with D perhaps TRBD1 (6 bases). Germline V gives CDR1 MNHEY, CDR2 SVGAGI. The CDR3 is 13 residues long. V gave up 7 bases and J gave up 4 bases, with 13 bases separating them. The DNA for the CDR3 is TGTGCCAGCACCCCGGGACACTCCTATGGCTACACCTTC. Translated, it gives CASTPGHSYGYTF.

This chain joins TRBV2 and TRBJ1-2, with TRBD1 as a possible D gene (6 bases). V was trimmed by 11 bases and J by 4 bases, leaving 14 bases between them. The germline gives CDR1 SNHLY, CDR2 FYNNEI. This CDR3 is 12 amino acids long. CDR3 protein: CAPGKGVYGYTF. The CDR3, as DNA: TGTGCCCCCGGGAAGGGGGTCTATGGCTACACCTTC. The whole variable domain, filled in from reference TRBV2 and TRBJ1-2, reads EPEVTQTPSHQVTQMGQEVILRCVPISNHLYFYWYRQILGQKVEFLVSFYNNEISEKSEIFDDQFSVERPDGSNFTLKIRSTKLEDSAMYFCAPGKGVYGYTFGSGTRLTVV.

CDR3 DNA: TGCGCCAGCAGCCCCAGTTCGGCCCCCCAAGAGACCCAGTACTTC. Translating gives CASSPSSAPQETQYF. This rearrangement joins TRBV5-1 to TRBJ2-5; D gene unclear. This CDR3 is 15 amino acids long. CDR1 and CDR2 (germline): SGHRS, YFSETQ. V lost 4 bases, J lost 1 base, and 14 bases lay in between.